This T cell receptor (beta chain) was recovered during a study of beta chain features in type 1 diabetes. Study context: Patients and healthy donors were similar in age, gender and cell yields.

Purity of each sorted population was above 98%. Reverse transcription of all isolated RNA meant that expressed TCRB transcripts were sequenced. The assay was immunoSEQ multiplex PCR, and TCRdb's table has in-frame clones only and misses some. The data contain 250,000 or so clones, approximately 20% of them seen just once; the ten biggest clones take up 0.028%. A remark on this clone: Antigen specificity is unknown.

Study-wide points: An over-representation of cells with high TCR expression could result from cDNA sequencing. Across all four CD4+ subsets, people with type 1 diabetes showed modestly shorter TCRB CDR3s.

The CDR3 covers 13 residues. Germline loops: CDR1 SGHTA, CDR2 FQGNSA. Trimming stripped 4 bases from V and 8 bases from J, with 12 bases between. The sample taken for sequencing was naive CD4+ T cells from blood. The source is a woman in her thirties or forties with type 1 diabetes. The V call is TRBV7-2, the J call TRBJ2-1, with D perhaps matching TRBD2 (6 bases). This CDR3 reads CASSSRTIHEQFF. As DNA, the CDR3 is TGTGCCAGCAGCTCCCGGACTATTCATGAGCAGTTCTTC.